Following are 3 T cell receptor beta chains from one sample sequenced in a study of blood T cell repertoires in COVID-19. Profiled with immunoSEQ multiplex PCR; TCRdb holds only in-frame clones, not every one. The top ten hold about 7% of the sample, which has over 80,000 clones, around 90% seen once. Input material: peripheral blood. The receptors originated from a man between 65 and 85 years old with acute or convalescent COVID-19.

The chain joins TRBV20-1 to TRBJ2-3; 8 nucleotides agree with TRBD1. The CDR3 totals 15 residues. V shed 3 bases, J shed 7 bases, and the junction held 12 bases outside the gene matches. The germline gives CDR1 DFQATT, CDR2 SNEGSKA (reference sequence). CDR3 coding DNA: TGCAGTGCTAGTGGCACCGGGACAGGAGGATATACGCAGTATTTT. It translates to CSASGTGTGGYTQYF.

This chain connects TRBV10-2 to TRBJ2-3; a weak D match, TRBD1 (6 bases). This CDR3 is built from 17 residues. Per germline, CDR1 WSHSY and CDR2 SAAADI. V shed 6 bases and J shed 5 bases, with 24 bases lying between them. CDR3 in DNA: TGCGCCAGCAGGAGGGGTGGGGACACCCTTTTGGGAGATACGCAGTATTTT. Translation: CASRRGGDTLLGDTQYF.

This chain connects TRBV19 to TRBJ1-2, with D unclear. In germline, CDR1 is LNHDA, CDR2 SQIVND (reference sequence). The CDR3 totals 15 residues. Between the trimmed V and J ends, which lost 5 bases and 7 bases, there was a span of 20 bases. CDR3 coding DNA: TGTGCCAGTAGTCCAGCCGAACCTCGGGTTTTTGGCTACACCTTC. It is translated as CASSPAEPRVFGYTF.